This TCR beta chain emerged from a study of cytomegalovirus exposure and HLA in healthy donors. Germline V lookup: CDR1 MGHDK, CDR2 SYGVNS. The V segment lost 2 bases and the J segment 8 bases; nucleotides outside the gene matches: 3. The CDR3 is 14 amino acids. The study ran its PCR with 60 Vbeta and 13 Jbeta primers. The table came from immunoSEQ multiplex PCR; TCRdb's copy has only in-frame clones and leaves some out. The table has under 150,000 clones, more than 70% seen once; the top ten hold about 0.94%. The receptor's source is a human donor in good health. This rearrangement joins TRBV25-1 to TRBJ1-2, with TRBD1 identical over 12 bases. Material for sequencing was PBMCs. The CDR3 nucleotides read TGTGCCAGCAGTGAAGGGACAGGGGGCATCGGCTACACCTTC. This sequence encodes CASSEGTGGIGYTF.